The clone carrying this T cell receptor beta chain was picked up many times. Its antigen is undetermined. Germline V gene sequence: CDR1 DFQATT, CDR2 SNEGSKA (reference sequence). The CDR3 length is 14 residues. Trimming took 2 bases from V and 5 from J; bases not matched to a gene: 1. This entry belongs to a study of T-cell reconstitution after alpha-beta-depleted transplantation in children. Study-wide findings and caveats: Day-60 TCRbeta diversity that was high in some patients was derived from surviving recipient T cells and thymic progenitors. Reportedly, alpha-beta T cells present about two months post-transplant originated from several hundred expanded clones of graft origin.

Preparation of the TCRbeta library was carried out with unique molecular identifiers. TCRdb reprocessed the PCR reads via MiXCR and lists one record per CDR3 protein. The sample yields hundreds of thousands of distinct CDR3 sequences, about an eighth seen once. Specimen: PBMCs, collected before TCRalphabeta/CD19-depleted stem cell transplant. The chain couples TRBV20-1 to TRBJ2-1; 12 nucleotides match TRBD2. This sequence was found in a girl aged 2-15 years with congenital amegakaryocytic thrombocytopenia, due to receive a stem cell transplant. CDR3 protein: CSARWTSGNNEQFF. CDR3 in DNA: TGCAGTGCTAGATGGACTAGCGGGAACAATGAGCAGTTCTTC.